One sample yielded the 8 T cell receptor beta chains listed below, sequenced in a study of T cell responses to AZD1222 COVID-19 vaccine. Profiled with immunoSEQ multiplex PCR; TCRdb holds only in-frame clones, not every one. The sample has tens of thousands of clones; 89% are singletons. The sequencing used peripheral blood, collected 28 days after the second AZD1222 dose. These receptors all come from an adult who received the AZD1222 COVID-19 vaccine.

The V call is TRBV5-6, the J call TRBJ1-6; D ambiguous. Between the trimmed V and J ends, which lost 2 bases and 7 bases, there was a span of 10 bases. The CDR3 has 14 amino acids. Germline CDR1 and CDR2: SGHDT and YYEEEE. This CDR3 reads CASSLSPTNSPLHF. The DNA for the CDR3 is TGTGCCAGCAGCTTAAGTCCGACGAATTCACCCCTCCACTTT.

The V gene is TRBV28, the J gene TRBJ1-1; 7 positions agree with TRBD1. J gave up 2 bases and V 4 bases, and 7 bases lay outside the gene matches. Germline V gives CDR1 MDHEN, CDR2 SYDVKM. The CDR3 has 15 residues. CDR3 region: CASSSPGGANTEAFF. The DNA of the CDR3 is TGTGCCAGCAGTTCCCCAGGGGGGGCAAACACTGAAGCTTTCTTT.

This clone was counted a single time. The V and J genes are TRBV29-1 and TRBJ1-2, with 7 nucleotides matching TRBD1. The germline gives CDR1 SQVTM, CDR2 ANQGSEA. V was clipped by 4 bases and J by 8 bases; unmatched bases: 10. The CDR3 is 13 residues long. CDR3 loop: CSVVAGGTRGYTF. The DNA of the CDR3 is TGCAGCGTTGTAGCAGGGGGAACTCGAGGCTACACCTTC.

The chain couples TRBV7-9 to TRBJ2-2; TRBD1 agrees at 7 bases. This CDR3 has 15 residues. Germline CDR1 is SEHNR and CDR2 is FQNEAQ (reference sequence). J lost 1 base, V lost 1 base, and 0 bases had no gene match. The CDR3 bases are TGTGCCAGCAGCTTAGGGACAGGGAACACCGGGGAGCTGTTTTTT. Amino acid sequence: CASSLGTGNTGELFF.

The chain recombines TRBV19 with TRBJ2-5; D might be TRBD1 or TRBD2, each matching 5 bases. CDR1 and CDR2 (germline): LNHDA, SQIVND (reference sequence). V was trimmed by 1 base and J by 5 bases, leaving 14 bases between them. CDR3 length equals 15 residues. CDR3 in DNA: TGTGCCAGTAGTATAGGGGGCAGGGCGGGTGAGACCCAGTACTTC. Amino acid sequence: CASSIGGRAGETQYF.

The V call is TRBV3-1 (or the pseudogene TRBV3-2), the J call TRBJ2-1, with 13 bases aligning to TRBD2. This CDR3 has 19 amino acids. Germline-derived CDR1 and CDR2 are LGHDT and YNNKEL (reference sequence). Trimming at V came to 4 bases and at J to 0 bases, leaving 9 bases not matched to a gene. The CDR3 loop reads CASSPRGLAGSSSYNEQFF. CDR3 coding DNA: TGTGCCAGCAGCCCGAGGGGACTAGCGGGGTCTAGCTCCTACAATGAGCAGTTCTTC.

The chain uses TRBV9 and TRBJ2-5; TRBD1 matches at 7 bases. CDR1 SGDLS and CDR2 YYNGEE come from the germline V gene. J was trimmed by 5 bases and V by 4 bases; bases with no gene match: 8. This CDR3 comprises 14 residues. The CDR3: CASSLDRVVETQYF. The CDR3 region has the DNA TGTGCCAGCAGCCTCGACAGGGTAGTCGAGACCCAGTACTTC.

The chain joins TRBV18 to TRBJ1-2; TRBD1 might be the D (6 bases). Looked up from germline, CDR1 is KGHSH and CDR2 is LQKENI. The CDR3 is 18 amino acids. The V and J ends lost 3 bases and 0 bases respectively, with 20 bases between them. For the CDR3, the DNA is TGTGCCAGCTCACCCAGGGAGGGACAAACCCACTCTAACTATGGCTACACCTTC. Amino acids: CASSPREGQTHSNYGYTF.